The source of this TCR beta chain is a study of T-cell memory formation after mild COVID-19. Study-wide background: TCR clustering was largely donor specific. Findings and caveats of the study: The second-wave clones peaking on day 37 were not confirmed as SARS-CoV-2-specific. Pre-infection memory showed some responding clones, and this suggested that cross-reactive memory joined. The CD4+ clones that contracted clustered mainly within CM and EM, and the CD8+ clones concentrated in EMRA.

About this clonotype itself: Antigen: not known.

TCRdb used MiXCR to reprocess the 5' RACE reads, holding one entry per CDR3 protein. Here the sample spans around 65,000 distinct CDR3 sequences, about 9.4% being singletons. J was trimmed by 8 bases and V by 2 bases; bases with no gene match: 20. This CDR3 region has 19 residues. CDR1 MNHEY and CDR2 SMNVEV come from the germline V gene (reference sequence). The V gene is TRBV27, the J gene TRBJ2-1; 8 bases match TRBD2. The sequenced sample was PBMCs or a T cell subset sorted from them (not recorded which). This TCR was recovered from a young man who had mild COVID-19 (a few samples of this study predate the infection). Cell type and time point are not known. CDR3 DNA sequence: TGTGCCAGCAGTTTAACTCGAGCGGCTAGCGGGTTTATCTTCCATGAGCAGTTCTTC. Amino acid sequence: CASSLTRAASGFIFHEQFF.